This section outlines one T cell receptor beta chain sequence together with its context. Its antigen is not known. ViraFEST expansion of antigen-specific CD4+ T cells with viral peptide pools preceded sequencing. After roughly eleven days in culture, the CD4+ T cells were isolated. Previously uninfected by SARS-CoV-2, the vaccine recipients also showed negative nucleocapsid antibodies. Cultivation was performed at 1.5 million to 2.5 million PBMC per well with roughly 9.2 IU/ml IL-2 and 10 ug/ml peptides added. Cells had half their medium changed to IL-2 medium on days 3 and 7. The data were obtained in a study of vaccination effects on CD4 cells after COVID-19. The method was immunoSEQ multiplex PCR; TCRdb's version includes in-frame clones alone and lacks a portion of them. This table has roughly 63,000 clones, approximately 71% appearing once. The CDR3 has 14 residues. V lost 7 bases, J lost 7 bases, and 6 bases stayed unmatched. CDR1 is LGHNA and CDR2 is YSLEER in the germline V gene.

The receptor was isolated from a human donor who received a COVID-19 vaccine. Source: CD4+ T cells from PBMCs cultured with HCoV-OC43 spike peptides, taken before COVID-19 vaccination. Described subset: HCoV-OC43 spike overlapping peptide pool stimulation. This chain links TRBV4-3 with TRBJ2-2, with 10 bases aligning to TRBD1. The CDR3, as DNA: TGCGCCAGCAACCGGGACAGGGGTGGCGGGGAGCTGTTTTTT. This codes for CASNRDRGGGELFF.